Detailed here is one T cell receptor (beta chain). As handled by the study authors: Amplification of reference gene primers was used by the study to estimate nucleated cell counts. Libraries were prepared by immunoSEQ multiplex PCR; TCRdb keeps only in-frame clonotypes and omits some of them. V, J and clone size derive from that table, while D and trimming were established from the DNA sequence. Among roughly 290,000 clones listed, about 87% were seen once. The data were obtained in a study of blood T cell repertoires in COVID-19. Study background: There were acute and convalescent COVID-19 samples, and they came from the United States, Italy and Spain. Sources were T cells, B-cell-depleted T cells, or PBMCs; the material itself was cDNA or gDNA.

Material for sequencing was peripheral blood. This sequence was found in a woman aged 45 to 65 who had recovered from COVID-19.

The DNA of the CDR3 is TGTGCCAGCAGCTTGCGGGGGGCGAACACCGGGGAGCTGTTTTTT. Residues: CASSLRGANTGELFF. This chain links TRBV11-3 with TRBJ2-2, with 8 bases identical to TRBD2. Unmatched junction bases numbered 0, after V lost 3 bases and J lost 0 bases. Germline-derived CDR1 and CDR2 are SGHNT and YENEEA. The CDR3 covers 15 residues.